The T cell receptor beta chain described here comes from a study of regulatory T cells in long-lasting Graves disease. The germline V and J ends were trimmed by 3 bases and 2 bases, with 17 bases remaining between them. The CDR3 runs to 17 residues. From germline, CDR1 is SGHTS and CDR2 YDEGEE. Time point indicated: newly diagnosed GD, antithyroid drugs for less than 3 months. PBMCs provided the RNA from which the TCR library was made. Patient provenance is recorded as an endocrinology department in Xi'an, China. HTBI primers from iRepertoire and Arm-PCR of CDR3 regions yielded the TCR beta libraries. TCRdb called the multiplex PCR reads again in MiXCR, with one record for every CDR3 protein. The sample gives around 450,000 distinct CDR3 sequences, 15% of which show up once; 16% is in the top ten. This clonotype was detected only a few times. This sample also appeared in a second study, on T cells in Graves' hyperthyroidism and ophthalmopathy. In that study: Stability of Graves' hyperthyroidism was defined as absent ophthalmopathy progression within 18 months. Among clonotypes expanded in thyroid above 0.001, most were also found in blood.

This sequence was found in a woman aged 30 to 39 with Graves disease. The material sequenced was peripheral blood mononuclear cells (PBMCs), taken at new diagnosis, from a patient treated with antithyroid drugs. This rearrangement joins TRBV5-8 to TRBJ2-2; a weak D match, TRBD2 (5 bases). CDR3 sequence reads: CASSSGGASRNTGELFF. The CDR3 DNA sequence: TGTGCCAGCAGCTCTGGCGGCGCTAGCCGAAACACCGGGGAGCTGTTTTTT.